Described below is a single T cell receptor (beta chain) sequence and its context. The method was immunoSEQ multiplex PCR; TCRdb's version includes in-frame clones alone and lacks a portion of them. The sample contains 650,000 to 800,000 clones, 85% to 90% of which appear only once. The sample belongs to a study of blood T cell repertoires in COVID-19. Overall study: The United States, Italy and Spain were the sources of the acute and convalescent COVID-19 samples. PBMCs, B-cell-depleted T cells, or T cells provided the cDNA or gDNA that made up the material.

The CDR3 is 15 amino acids. Trimming took off 4 bases at V and 6 bases at J, with 16 bases between the two ends. Germline CDR1 and CDR2: SGHNT and YYREEE (reference sequence). The TCR sequence derives from a young woman with acute or convalescent COVID-19. The V and J genes are TRBV5-4 and TRBJ1-4; no clear D gene. Sequencing was performed on peripheral blood. The CDR3 reads CASSRGTVGDEKLFF. CDR3 nucleotide sequence: TGTGCCAGCAGCCGAGGTACCGTAGGAGATGAAAAACTGTTTTTT.